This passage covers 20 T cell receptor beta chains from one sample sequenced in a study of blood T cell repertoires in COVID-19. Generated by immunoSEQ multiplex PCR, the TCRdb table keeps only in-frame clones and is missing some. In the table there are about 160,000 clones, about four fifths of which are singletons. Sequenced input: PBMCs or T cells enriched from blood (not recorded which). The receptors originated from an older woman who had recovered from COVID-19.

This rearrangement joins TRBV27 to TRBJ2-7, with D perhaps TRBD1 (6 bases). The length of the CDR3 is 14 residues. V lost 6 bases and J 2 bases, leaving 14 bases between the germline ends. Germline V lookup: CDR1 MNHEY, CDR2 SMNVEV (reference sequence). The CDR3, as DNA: TGTGCCAGCAGCCGACTTACAGGGCCCTACGAGCAGTACTTC. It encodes CASSRLTGPYEQYF.

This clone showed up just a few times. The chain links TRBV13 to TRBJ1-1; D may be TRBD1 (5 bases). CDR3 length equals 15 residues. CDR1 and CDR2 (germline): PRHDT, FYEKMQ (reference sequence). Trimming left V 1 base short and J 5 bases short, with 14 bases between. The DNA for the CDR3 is TGTGCCAGCAGCTTAGTTTCAGGGTTGGGGACTGAAGCTTTCTTT. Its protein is CASSLVSGLGTEAFF. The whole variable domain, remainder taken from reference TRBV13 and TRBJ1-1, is AAGVIQSPRHLIKEKRETATLKCYPIPRHDTVYWYQQGPGQDPQFLISFYEKMQSDKGSIPDRFSAQQFSDYHSELNMSSLELGDSALYFCASSLVSGLGTEAFFGQGTRLTVV.

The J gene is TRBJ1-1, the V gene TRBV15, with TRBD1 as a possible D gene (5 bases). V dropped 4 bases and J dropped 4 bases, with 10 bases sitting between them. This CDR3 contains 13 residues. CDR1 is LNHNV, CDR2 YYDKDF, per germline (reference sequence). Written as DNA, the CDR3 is TGTGCCACCAGCAAGACAGAAGGCACTGAAGCTTTCTTT. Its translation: CATSKTEGTEAFF.

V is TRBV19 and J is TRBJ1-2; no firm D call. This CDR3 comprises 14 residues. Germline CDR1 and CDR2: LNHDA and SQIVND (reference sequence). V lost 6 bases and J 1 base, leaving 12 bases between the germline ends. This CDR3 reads CASRNSGDNYGYTF. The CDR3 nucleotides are TGTGCCAGTAGGAATTCGGGAGATAACTATGGCTACACCTTC. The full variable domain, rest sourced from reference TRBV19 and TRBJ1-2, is DGGITQSPKYLFRKEGQNVTLSCEQNLNHDAMYWYRQDPGQGLRLIYYSQIVNDFQKGDIAEGYSVSREKKESFPLTVTSAQKNPTAFYLCASRNSGDNYGYTFGSGTRLTVV.

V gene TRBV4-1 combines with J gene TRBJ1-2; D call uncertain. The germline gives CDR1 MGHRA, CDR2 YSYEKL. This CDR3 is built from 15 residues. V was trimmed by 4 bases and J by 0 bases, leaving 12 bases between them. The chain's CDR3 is CASSPSTETNYGYTF. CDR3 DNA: TGCGCCAGCAGCCCCAGTACAGAGACTAACTATGGCTACACCTTC.

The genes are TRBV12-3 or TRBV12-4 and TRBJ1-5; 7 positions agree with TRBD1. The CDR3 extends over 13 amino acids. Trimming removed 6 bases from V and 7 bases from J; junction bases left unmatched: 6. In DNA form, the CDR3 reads TGTGCCAGCAGCCTACAGGGGATCCAGCCCCAGCATTTT. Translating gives CASSLQGIQPQHF.

The CDR3 region is CASSQDGGYEKLFF. The DNA for the CDR3 is TGTGCCAGCAGCCAAGACGGGGGGTATGAAAAACTGTTTTTT. This chain links TRBV3-1 (or the pseudogene TRBV3-2) with TRBJ1-4, with D possibly matching TRBD1 (5 bases). The CDR3 extends over 14 amino acids. Germline CDR1 LGHDT, CDR2 YNNKEL (reference sequence). Trimming left V 0 bases short and J 6 bases short, with 8 bases between.

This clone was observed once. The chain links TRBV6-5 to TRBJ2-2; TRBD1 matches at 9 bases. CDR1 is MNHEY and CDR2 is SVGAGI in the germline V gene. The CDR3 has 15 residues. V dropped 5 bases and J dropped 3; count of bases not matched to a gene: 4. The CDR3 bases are TGTGCCAGCAGTCCGGGACAGGGAGACACCGGGGAGCTGTTTTTT. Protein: CASSPGQGDTGELFF.

The CDR3 coding sequence is TGTGCCTGGAGCGCAGGAATGAACACTGAAGCTTTCTTT. Translated, it gives CAWSAGMNTEAFF. This chain uses TRBV30 with TRBJ1-1; no clear D gene. This CDR3 comprises 13 residues. Germline V gene sequence: CDR1 GTSNPN, CDR2 SVGIG (reference sequence). Trimming cost V 3 bases and J 0 bases, with 8 bases left between them. Variable domain in full (rest from reference TRBV30 and TRBJ1-1): SQTIHQWPATLVQPVGSPLSLECTVEGTSNPNLYWYRQAAGRGLQLLFYSVGIGQISSEVPQNLSASRPQDRQFILSSKKLLLSDSGFYLCAWSAGMNTEAFFGQGTRLTVV.

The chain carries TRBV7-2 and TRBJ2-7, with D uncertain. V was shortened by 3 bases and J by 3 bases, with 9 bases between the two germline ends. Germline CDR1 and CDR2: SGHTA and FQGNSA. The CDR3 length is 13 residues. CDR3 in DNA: TGTGCCAGCAGCTTTTACCGAGACTACGAGCAGTACTTC. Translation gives CASSFYRDYEQYF.

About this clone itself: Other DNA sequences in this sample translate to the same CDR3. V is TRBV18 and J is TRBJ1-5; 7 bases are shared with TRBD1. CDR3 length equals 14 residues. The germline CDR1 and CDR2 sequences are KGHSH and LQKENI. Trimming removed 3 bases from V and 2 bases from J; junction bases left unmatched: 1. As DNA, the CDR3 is TGTGCCAGCTCACCCGGACAGGGCAATCAGCCCCAGCATTTT. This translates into CASSPGQGNQPQHF.

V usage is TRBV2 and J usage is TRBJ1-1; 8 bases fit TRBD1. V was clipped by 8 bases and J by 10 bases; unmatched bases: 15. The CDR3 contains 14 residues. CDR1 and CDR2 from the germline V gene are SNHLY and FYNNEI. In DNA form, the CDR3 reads TGTGCCAGCTTCGAAGACTTGGACAGGGAATTAGCTTTCTTT. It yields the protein CASFEDLDRELAFF.

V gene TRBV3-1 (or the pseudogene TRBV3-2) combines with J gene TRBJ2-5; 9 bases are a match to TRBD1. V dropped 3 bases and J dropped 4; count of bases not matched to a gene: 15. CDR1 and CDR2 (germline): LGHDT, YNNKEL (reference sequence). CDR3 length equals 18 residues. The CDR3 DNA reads TGTGCCAGCAGCCAGCTCCGGGACAGGGTTCGTGCTGGAGAGACCCAGTACTTC. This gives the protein CASSQLRDRVRAGETQYF.

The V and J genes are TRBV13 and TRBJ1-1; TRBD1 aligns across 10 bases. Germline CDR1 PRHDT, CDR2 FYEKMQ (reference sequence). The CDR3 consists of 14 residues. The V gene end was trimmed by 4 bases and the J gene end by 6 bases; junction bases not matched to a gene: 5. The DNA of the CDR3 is TGTGCCAGCAGCTCGACAGGGGGCGTCCCTGAAGCTTTCTTT. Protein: CASSSTGGVPEAFF.

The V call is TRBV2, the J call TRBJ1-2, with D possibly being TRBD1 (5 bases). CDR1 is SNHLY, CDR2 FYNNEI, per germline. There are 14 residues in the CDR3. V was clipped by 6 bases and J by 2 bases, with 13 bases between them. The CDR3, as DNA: TGTGCCAGCAGCGAAACAGGAGGGAACTATGGCTACACCTTC. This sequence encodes CASSETGGNYGYTF.

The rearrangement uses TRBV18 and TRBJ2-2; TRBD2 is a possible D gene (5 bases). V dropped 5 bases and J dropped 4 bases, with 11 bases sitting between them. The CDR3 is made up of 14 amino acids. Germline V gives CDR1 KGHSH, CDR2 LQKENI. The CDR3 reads CASSADWLTGELFF. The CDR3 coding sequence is TGTGCCAGCTCAGCGGACTGGCTCACCGGGGAGCTGTTTTTT.

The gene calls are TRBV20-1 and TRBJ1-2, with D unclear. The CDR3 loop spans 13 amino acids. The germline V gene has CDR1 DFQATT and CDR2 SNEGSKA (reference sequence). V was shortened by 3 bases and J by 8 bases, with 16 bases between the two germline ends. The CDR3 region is CSASGGSASGYTF. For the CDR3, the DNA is TGCAGTGCTAGTGGCGGGTCCGCCTCGGGCTACACCTTC.

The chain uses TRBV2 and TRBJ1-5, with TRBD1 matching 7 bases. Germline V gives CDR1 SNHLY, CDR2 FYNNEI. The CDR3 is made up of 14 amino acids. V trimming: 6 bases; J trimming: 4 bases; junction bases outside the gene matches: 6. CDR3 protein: CASSVNRGNQPQHF. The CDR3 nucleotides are TGTGCCAGCAGCGTCAACAGGGGTAATCAGCCCCAGCATTTT. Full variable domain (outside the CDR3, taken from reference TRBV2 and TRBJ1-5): EPEVTQTPSHQVTQMGQEVILRCVPISNHLYFYWYRQILGQKVEFLVSFYNNEISEKSEIFDDQFSVERPDGSNFTLKIRSTKLEDSAMYFCASSVNRGNQPQHFGDGTRLSIL.

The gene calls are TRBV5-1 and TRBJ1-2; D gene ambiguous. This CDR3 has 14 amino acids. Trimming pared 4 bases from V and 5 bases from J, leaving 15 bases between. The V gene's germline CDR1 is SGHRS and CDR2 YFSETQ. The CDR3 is CASSPSSVEYGYTF. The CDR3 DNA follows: TGCGCCAGCAGCCCGAGCTCAGTGGAGTATGGCTACACCTTC.

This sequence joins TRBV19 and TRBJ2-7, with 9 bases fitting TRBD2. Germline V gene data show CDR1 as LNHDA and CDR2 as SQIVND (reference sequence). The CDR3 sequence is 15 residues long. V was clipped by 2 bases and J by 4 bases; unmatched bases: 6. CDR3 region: CASSIFLAGMYEQYF. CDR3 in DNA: TGTGCCAGTAGTATATTTCTAGCGGGGATGTACGAGCAGTACTTC.